One sample yielded the 7 T cell receptor beta chains listed below, sequenced in a study of blood T cell repertoires in COVID-19. TCRdb's table, derived via immunoSEQ multiplex PCR, lists solely in-frame clones and lacks some. The sample includes about 220,000 clones, over 75% of them seen just once. The sequencing input was PBMCs or T cells enriched from blood (not recorded which). The source is a woman under 30 in a cohort exposed to, infected with or recovered from COVID-19 (not recorded which).

The chain recombines TRBV5-5 with TRBJ1-4, with D maybe TRBD1 (5 bases). Trimming cost V 5 bases and J 8 bases, with 13 bases left between them. The CDR3 totals 13 residues. The V gene's germline CDR1 is SGHKS and CDR2 YYEKEE (reference sequence). CDR3 nucleotides: TGTGCCAGCAGTCCTACGGGGGTAGAAAAACTGTTTTTT. Amino acids: CASSPTGVEKLFF.

The chain couples TRBV11-3 to TRBJ2-7, with TRBD2 identical over 15 bases. Trimming took 4 bases from V and 6 from J; bases not matched to a gene: 4. Germline V gene data show CDR1 as SGHNT and CDR2 as YENEEA. The CDR3 sequence is 15 residues long. DNA for the CDR3: TGTGCCAGCAGCTCGGGACTAGCGGGAGGTGGCGAGCAGTACTTC. Translating gives CASSSGLAGGGEQYF.

The V and J genes are TRBV11-3 and TRBJ2-1, with TRBD2 as a possible D gene (7 bases). From germline, CDR1 is SGHNT and CDR2 YENEEA. Trimming shortened V by 5 bases and J by 2 bases, and 13 bases separated the two germline ends. The CDR3 totals 15 residues. The CDR3: CASSLGGGPYNEQFF. In DNA form, the CDR3 reads TGTGCCAGCAGCCTTGGGGGGGGCCCCTACAATGAGCAGTTCTTC.

In this sample, this clone turned up once. CDR3 sequence reads: CASTRGYGYTF. The CDR3 DNA reads TGTGCCAGCACCAGGGGATATGGCTACACCTTC. The genes are TRBV2 and TRBJ1-2, with D maybe TRBD1 (6 bases). This CDR3 is 11 amino acids long. V lost 7 bases to trimming and J lost 5 bases, with 8 bases between them. Germline lookup yields CDR1 SNHLY and CDR2 FYNNEI.

The chain employs TRBV5-1 and TRBJ1-3; TRBD1 might be the D (5 bases). V lost 0 bases and J lost 2, with 15 bases in between. The CDR3 sequence is 17 residues long. Germline V gene data show CDR1 as SGHRS and CDR2 as YFSETQ. CDR3 sequence reads: CASSLAGGGAAGNTIYF. The CDR3 DNA sequence: TGCGCCAGCAGCTTGGCCGGGGGTGGCGCAGCTGGAAACACCATATATTTT.

The chain carries TRBV5-1 and TRBJ1-6, with TRBD1 matching over 11 bases. Germline V CDR1 and CDR2: SGHRS, YFSETQ. The CDR3 is 14 residues long. The trim removed 4 bases at V and 9 bases at J, leaving 3 bases unmatched. DNA of the CDR3: TGCGCCAGCAGCGGACAGGGGGCTAGTTCACCCCTCCACTTT. Translated, it gives CASSGQGASSPLHF.

The chain links TRBV6-6 to TRBJ2-2, with TRBD1 matching over 9 bases. This CDR3 has 15 residues. Germline CDR1 is MNHNY and CDR2 is SVGAGI (reference sequence). After removal of 6 bases from V and 3 bases from J, the junction contained 5 bases not matched to a gene. The CDR3 DNA reads as TGTGCCAGCAGACCAAGGACAGGGGACACCGGGGAGCTGTTTTTT. Protein product: CASRPRTGDTGELFF.